The next 15 T cell receptor delta chains were all read from a single sample in a study of gamma-delta T cells after stem cell transplantation. TCRdb applied CATT to the RT-PCR reads for clone calling. In the table there are about 2,400 delta-chain clones, roughly 45% of which are singletons. The material sequenced was gamma-delta T cells. The receptor set was obtained from a human donor. It is not recorded whose cells these are; they may come from a transplant donor.

This clone is large by share. The rearrangement joins TRDV2 to TRDJ2; 12 nucleotides align to TRDD3. CDR1 and CDR2 (germline): GEAIGNYY, EKD. V gave up 1 base and J gave up 2 bases; unmatched junction bases: 7. CDR3 length equals 18 residues. CDR3 sequence reads: CACDTILGDTSLTAQLFF. The CDR3 DNA reads as TGTGCCTGTGACACGATTCTGGGGGATACGTCCTTGACAGCACAACTCTTCTTT.

The rearrangement links TRDV2 to TRDJ1; 11 bases line up with TRDD3. V was clipped by 0 bases and J by 3 bases; unmatched bases: 5. The germline gives CDR1 GEAIGNYY, CDR2 EKD. CDR3 length equals 16 residues. For the CDR3, the DNA is TGTGCCTGTGACACCTTCCTGGGGGATACCTCCGATAAACTCATCTTT. This codes for CACDTFLGDTSDKLIF.

This clone has only a few counts. The V call is TRDV2, the J call TRDJ1; 7 bases line up with TRDD3. CDR3 length: 21 residues. In germline, CDR1 is GEAIGNYY, CDR2 EKD. J gave up 7 bases and V 1 base, and 29 bases lay outside the gene matches. The CDR3 spells CACDTLTRGGDVRYTDGKLIF. CDR3 DNA: TGTGCCTGTGACACTTTAACACGAGGGGGGGATGTTCGGTACACCGATGGTAAACTCATCTTT.

In this sample, this clone turned up once. Other DNA sequences in the same sample also yield this CDR3. This chain joins TRDV2 and TRDJ1, with no clear D. The V gene's germline CDR1 is GEAIGNYY and CDR2 EKD. This CDR3 has 16 amino acids. V was clipped by 1 base and J by 4 bases, with 18 bases between them. The chain's CDR3 is CACDTLFPSGDDKLIF. CDR3 in DNA: TGTGCCTGTGACACTTTGTTTCCCTCGGGTGACGATAAACTCATCTTT.

Note on this clone: An end of the junction does not agree with germline; a read error may underlie this. The genes are TRDV2 and TRDJ1; TRDD3 matches at 8 bases. The CDR3 runs 19 residues. CDR1 and CDR2 (germline): GEAIGNYY, EKD. CDR3 nucleotides: TGTGCCTGTGACACGATTAACCCTGGTGGGGGATGCCAACTCGATAACCTCATCTTT. This gives the protein CACDTINPGGGCQLDNLIF.

A note on this clone: Since a much larger clone is just one base distant, this may be a read error. This chain connects TRDV2 to TRDJ1; 7 bases map to TRDD3. This CDR3 has 18 amino acids. With V trimmed by 2 bases and J by 1 base, 15 bases remained unmatched. From germline, CDR1 is GEAIGNYY and CDR2 EKD. The CDR3 protein is CACDILKGLGAVTDKLIF. CDR3 nucleotides: TGTGCCTGTGACATTTTGAAGGGGCTGGGGGCGGTCACCGATAAACTCATCTTT.

This clone is medium-sized in the sample. This sequence joins TRDV2 and TRDJ1; 7 bases are a match to TRDD3. The CDR3 spans 16 residues. Germline CDR1 GEAIGNYY, CDR2 EKD. J gave up 1 base and V 0 bases, and 7 bases lay outside the gene matches. CDR3 loop: CACDTLGDGVTDKLIF. Here the CDR3 DNA reads TGTGCCTGTGACACCTTGGGGGACGGGGTCACCGATAAACTCATCTTT.

This clone occurred a few times. One end of the junction does not line up with germline, which may come from a read error. This chain uses TRDV2 with TRDJ1; tentative D call: TRDD2 (8 bases). From germline, CDR1 is GEAIGNYY and CDR2 EKD. The CDR3 runs to 19 residues. The CDR3 reads CACDTAAFLKVGDLDNLIF. In DNA form, the CDR3 reads TGTGCCTGTGACACCGCGGCCTTCCTAAAGGTGGGGGACCTCGATAACCTCATCTTT.

This clone has just a few counts. The junction departs from germline at one end; a sequencing error may be responsible. V gene TRDV2 combines with J gene TRDJ1; unclear D gene. The CDR3 has 15 residues. Looked up from germline, CDR1 is GEAIGNYY and CDR2 is EKD. CDR3 sequence: CACDSLDADTDNLIF. In nucleotides, the CDR3 is TGTGCCTGTGACTCTTTAGACGCCGACACCGATAACCTCATCTTT.

Only a few counts were recorded for this clone. Compared with germline, one end of the junction differs, possibly owing to a read error. The chain uses TRDV2 and TRDJ1; 11 nucleotides agree with TRDD3. The CDR3 has 19 amino acids. Germline-derived CDR1 and CDR2 are GEAIGNYY and EKD. CDR3 protein: CACDTMWMGDTQDTDNLIF. The CDR3 DNA reads TGTGCCTGTGACACAATGTGGATGGGGGATACGCAGGACACCGATAACCTCATCTTT.

Worth noting for this clone: A much bigger clone sits one base away, suggesting this may be a read error. This sequence joins TRDV2 and TRDJ1; D remains unclear. There are 16 residues in the CDR3. Germline V gives CDR1 GEAIGNYY, CDR2 EKD. CDR3 in amino acids: CARDTVGLSKADKLIF. The DNA of the CDR3 is TGTGCCCGTGACACCGTCGGCTTGTCCAAAGCCGATAAACTCATCTTT.

In its sample, this clone ranks as medium-sized. This sequence joins TRDV2 and TRDJ2; 13 bases match TRDD3. CDR1 is GEAIGNYY and CDR2 is EKD in the germline V gene. The CDR3 runs 19 residues. The V gene end was trimmed by 3 bases and the J gene end by 6 bases; junction bases not matched to a gene: 15. The CDR3 nucleotides read TGTGCCTGTGACCCCGTTGAGATTACTGGGGGATACGCCCCAGCACAACTCTTCTTT. As protein: CACDPVEITGGYAPAQLFF.

Comment on this clone: A far larger clone is only one base removed, so a read error is likely. The same CDR3 can be traced to other DNA sequences in this sample. The J gene is TRDJ1, the V gene TRDV2; TRDD3 matches at 10 bases. The germline gives CDR1 GEAIGNYY, CDR2 EKD. The CDR3 has 18 amino acids. J lost 1 base, V lost 0 bases, and 10 bases had no gene match. In nucleotides, the CDR3 is TGTGCCTGTGACACCCTGTCTGTACTGGGGGATGCCACCGATAAACTCATCTTT. It codes for CACDTLSVLGDATDKLIF.

V and J are TRDV2 and TRDJ1; 8 bases match TRDD3. Per the germline V gene, CDR1 is GEAIGNYY and CDR2 is EKD. With 1 base clipped from V and 1 base from J, the junction kept 7 bases outside the gene matches. The CDR3 extends over 16 amino acids. CDR3 coding DNA: TGTGCCTGTGACACGCTGGGGGACCCGGCCACCGATAAACTCATCTTT. Translated: CACDTLGDPATDKLIF.

This clone occurred a few times. This rearrangement joins TRDV2 to TRDJ1; D is possibly TRDD2 (5 bases). This CDR3 region has 21 residues. Between the trimmed V and J ends, which lost 4 bases and 5 bases, there was a span of 37 bases. Germline CDR1 and CDR2: GEAIGNYY and EKD. The CDR3 nucleotides are TGTGCCTGTGAACCCCTCGACCTACCCGAGGGGCCTTACGCTCGGGAGGATAAACTCATCTTT. It encodes CACEPLDLPEGPYAREDKLIF.